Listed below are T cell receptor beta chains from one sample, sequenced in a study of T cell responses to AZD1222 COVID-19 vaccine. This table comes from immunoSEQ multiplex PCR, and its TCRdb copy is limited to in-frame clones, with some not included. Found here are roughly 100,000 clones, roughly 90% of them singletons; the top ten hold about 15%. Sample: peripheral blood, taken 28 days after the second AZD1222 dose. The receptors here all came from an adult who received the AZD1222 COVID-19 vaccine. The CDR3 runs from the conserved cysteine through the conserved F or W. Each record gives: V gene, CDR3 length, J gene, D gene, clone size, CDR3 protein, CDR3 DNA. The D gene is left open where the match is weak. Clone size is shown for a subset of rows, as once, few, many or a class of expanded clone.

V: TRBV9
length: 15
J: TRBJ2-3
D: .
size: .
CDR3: CASSVGFSDTDTQYF
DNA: TGTGCCAGCAGCGTAGGTTTTAGCGACACAGATACGCAGTATTTT

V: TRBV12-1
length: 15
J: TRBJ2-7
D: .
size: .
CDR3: CASSGGTSGRYEQYF
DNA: TGTGCCAGCAGCGGAGGGACTAGCGGGAGGTACGAGCAGTACTTC

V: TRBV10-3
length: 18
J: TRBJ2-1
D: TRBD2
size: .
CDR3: CAISESQLASGRGNEQFF
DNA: TGTGCCATCAGTGAGAGTCAGCTCGCTAGCGGGAGAGGGAATGAGCAGTTCTTC

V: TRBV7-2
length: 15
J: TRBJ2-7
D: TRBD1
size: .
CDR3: CASSLVSTGGYEQYF
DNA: TGTGCCAGCAGCTTAGTCTCTACAGGGGGGTACGAGCAGTACTTC

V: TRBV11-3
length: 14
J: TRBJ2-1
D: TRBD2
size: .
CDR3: CASSSGLAFNEQFF
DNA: TGTGCCAGCAGCTCGGGACTAGCGTTCAATGAGCAGTTCTTC

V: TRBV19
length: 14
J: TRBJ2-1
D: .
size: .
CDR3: CASSIQSSYNEQFF
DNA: TGTGCCAGTAGTATACAAAGCTCCTACAATGAGCAGTTCTTC

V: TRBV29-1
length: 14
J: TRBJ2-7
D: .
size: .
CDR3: CSVGPEGGPYEQYF
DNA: TGCAGCGTGGGGCCGGAGGGCGGACCCTACGAGCAGTACTTC

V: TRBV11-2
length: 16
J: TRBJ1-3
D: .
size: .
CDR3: CASSLAGQFSGNTIYF
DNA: TGTGCCAGCAGCTTAGCCGGACAGTTCTCTGGAAACACCATATATTTT

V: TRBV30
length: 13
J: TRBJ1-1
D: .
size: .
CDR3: CAWSVSKDTEAFF
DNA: TGTGCCTGGAGTGTTTCAAAAGACACTGAAGCTTTCTTT

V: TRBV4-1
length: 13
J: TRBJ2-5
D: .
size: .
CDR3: CASSLGNQETQYF
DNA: TGCGCCAGCAGCCTGGGGAATCAAGAGACCCAGTACTTC

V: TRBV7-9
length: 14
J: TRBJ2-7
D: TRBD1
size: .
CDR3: CASSRDRSTYEQYF
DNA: TGTGCCAGCAGCAGGGACAGAAGCACCTACGAGCAGTACTTC

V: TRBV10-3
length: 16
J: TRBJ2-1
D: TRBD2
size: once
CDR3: CAISESQVDSGSPRFF
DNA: TGTGCCATCAGTGAGTCACAGGTCGATAGCGGGAGTCCCCGGTTCTTC

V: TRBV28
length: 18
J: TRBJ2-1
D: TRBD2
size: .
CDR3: CASKSGEWTSASYNEQFF
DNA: TGTGCCAGCAAGTCTGGAGAATGGACTAGCGCATCCTACAATGAGCAGTTCTTC

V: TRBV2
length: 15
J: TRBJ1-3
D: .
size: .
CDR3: CASSGPRGSGNTIYF
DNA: TGTGCCAGCAGTGGACCGCGCGGCTCTGGAAACACCATATATTTT

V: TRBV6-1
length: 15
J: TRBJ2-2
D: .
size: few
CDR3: CASSETRGVTGELFF
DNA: TGTGCCAGCAGTGAAACTCGTGGGGTCACCGGGGAGCTGTTTTTT

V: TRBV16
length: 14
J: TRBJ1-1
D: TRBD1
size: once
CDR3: CASSQSRGDREAFF
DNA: TGTGCCAGCAGCCAATCAAGAGGGGACAGGGAAGCTTTCTTT

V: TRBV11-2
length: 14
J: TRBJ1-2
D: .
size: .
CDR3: CASSHDRMNYGYTF
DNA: TGTGCCAGCAGCCACGACAGGATGAACTATGGCTACACCTTC

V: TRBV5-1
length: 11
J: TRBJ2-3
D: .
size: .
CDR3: CASKSEDTQYF
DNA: TGCGCCAGCAAATCTGAAGATACGCAGTATTTT

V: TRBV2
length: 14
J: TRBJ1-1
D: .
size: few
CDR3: CASNQQGEDTEAFF
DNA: TGTGCCAGTAATCAACAGGGTGAGGACACTGAAGCTTTCTTT

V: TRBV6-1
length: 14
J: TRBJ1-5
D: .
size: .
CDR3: CASSEQGENQPQHF
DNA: TGTGCCAGCAGTGAACAGGGCGAGAATCAGCCCCAGCATTTT

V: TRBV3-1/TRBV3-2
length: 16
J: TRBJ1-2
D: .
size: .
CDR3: CASSPVIDGPYYGYTF
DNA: TGTGCCAGCAGCCCTGTAATAGACGGCCCGTACTATGGCTACACCTTC

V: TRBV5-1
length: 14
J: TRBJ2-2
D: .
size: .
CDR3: CASRPGTNTGELFF
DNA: TGCGCCAGCAGGCCGGGCACGAACACCGGGGAGCTGTTTTTT

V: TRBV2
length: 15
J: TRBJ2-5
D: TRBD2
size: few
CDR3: CASSGDYTRQETQYF
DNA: TGTGCCAGCAGCGGGGACTACACTCGCCAAGAGACCCAGTACTTC

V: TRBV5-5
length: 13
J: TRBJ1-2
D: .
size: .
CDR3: CASSPSANYGYTF
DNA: TGTGCCAGCAGTCCTTCCGCTAACTATGGCTACACCTTC

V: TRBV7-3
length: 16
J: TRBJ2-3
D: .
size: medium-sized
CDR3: CASSLEPGESTDTQYF
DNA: TGTGCCAGCAGCTTAGAACCGGGAGAGTCCACAGATACGCAGTATTTT

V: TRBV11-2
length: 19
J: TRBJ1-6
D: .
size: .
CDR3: CASSLAFWKTGHYNSPLHF
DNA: TGTGCCAGCAGCTTAGCGTTCTGGAAAACGGGACATTATAATTCACCCCTCCACTTT

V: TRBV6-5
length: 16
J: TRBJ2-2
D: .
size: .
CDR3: CASSYGSAGNTGELFF
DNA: TGTGCCAGCAGTTATGGTTCTGCGGGGAACACCGGGGAGCTGTTTTTT

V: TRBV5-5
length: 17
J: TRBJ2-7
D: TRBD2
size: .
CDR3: CASSSLSLSGGSYEQYF
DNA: TGTGCCAGCAGCTCCCTCTCCCTTAGCGGGGGCTCCTACGAGCAGTACTTC

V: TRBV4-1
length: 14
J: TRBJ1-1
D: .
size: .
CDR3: CASSPRGGNTEAFF
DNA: TGCGCCAGCAGCCCCCGAGGGGGGAACACTGAAGCTTTCTTT

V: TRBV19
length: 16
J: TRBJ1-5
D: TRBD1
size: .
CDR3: CASSIKTGGSNQPQHF
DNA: TGTGCCAGTAGTATAAAGACAGGGGGAAGCAATCAGCCCCAGCATTTT

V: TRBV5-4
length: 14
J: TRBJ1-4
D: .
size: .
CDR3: CASSRGSDTEKLFF
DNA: TGTGCCAGCAGCAGGGGATCAGATACGGAAAAACTGTTTTTT

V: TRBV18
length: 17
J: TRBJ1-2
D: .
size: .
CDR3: CASSPEIGRQGYYGYTF
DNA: TGTGCCAGCTCACCAGAAATAGGTCGGCAGGGGTACTATGGCTACACCTTC

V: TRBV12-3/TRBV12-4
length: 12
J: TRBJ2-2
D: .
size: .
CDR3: CASSLFPGELFF
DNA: TGTGCCAGCAGTTTATTCCCCGGGGAGCTGTTTTTT